One sample yielded the 18 T cell receptor beta chains listed below, sequenced in a study of blood T cell repertoires in COVID-19. Method: immunoSEQ multiplex PCR; TCRdb's copy keeps in-frame clones and lacks some. The sample carries around 300,000 clones, approximately 88% recorded once. The sequenced sample consisted of peripheral blood. Source of these receptors: a woman in her 50s with active or convalescent COVID-19.

The chain is built from TRBV6-5 and TRBJ2-7; 8 bases fit TRBD1. V dropped 6 bases and J dropped 6; count of bases not matched to a gene: 7. Per germline, CDR1 MNHEY and CDR2 SVGAGI. The CDR3 spans 13 residues. CDR3 sequence (DNA): TGTGCCAGCAGGCTACAGGGGGGAGGCGAGCAGTACTTC. It yields the protein CASRLQGGGEQYF.

The J gene is TRBJ1-1, the V gene TRBV11-2; 11 positions agree with TRBD1. The V and J ends lost 6 bases and 1 base, in that order; junction bases with no gene match: 10. The CDR3 is made up of 17 amino acids. Germline CDR1 and CDR2: SGHAT and FQNNGV. The CDR3 sequence: CASSSSGQGARNTEAFF. CDR3 coding DNA: TGTGCCAGCAGTTCATCAGGACAGGGGGCTCGGAACACTGAAGCTTTCTTT.

The chain joins TRBV4-3 to TRBJ2-3; TRBD2 matches at 16 bases. V lost 5 bases to trimming and J lost 1 base; unmatched junction nucleotides: 6. This CDR3 is 18 amino acids long. Germline loops: CDR1 LGHNA, CDR2 YSLEER. The CDR3 region has the DNA TGCGCCAGCAGCTCGGGACTAGCGGGAGGGCCCGGCACAGATACGCAGTATTTT. Protein sequence: CASSSGLAGGPGTDTQYF.

This chain links TRBV4-1 with TRBJ2-6; the match to TRBD1 covers 7 bases. The ends lost 5 bases at V and 0 bases at J; junction bases unmatched: 10. CDR1 and CDR2 from the germline V gene are MGHRA and YSYEKL. The CDR3 is 18 amino acids. CDR3 bases: TGCGCCAGCAGCTTAGCAGGGACAGCCGTCTCTGGGGCCAACGTCCTGACTTTC. It translates to CASSLAGTAVSGANVLTF.

J is TRBJ1-2 and V is TRBV11-2, with a possible D match to TRBD1 (6 bases). The length of the CDR3 is 15 residues. V gave up 5 bases and J gave up 7 bases, with 20 bases separating them. Germline CDR1 SGHAT, CDR2 FQNNGV. The CDR3 DNA reads as TGTGCCAGCAGCCTCTTACGGGACAAATACTCTGGCTACACCTTC. Its translation is CASSLLRDKYSGYTF.

DNA for the CDR3: TGTGCCAGCTCACCCGCGAAGCCGGGAGTTTTTGACTACGAGCAGTACTTC. This sequence encodes CASSPAKPGVFDYEQYF. The chain combines TRBV18 with TRBJ2-7, with D possibly being TRBD2 (6 bases). The V end was cut by 3 bases, the J end by 3 bases, with 21 bases between. CDR1 is KGHSH, CDR2 LQKENI, per germline. The CDR3 length is 17 residues. Using reference TRBV18 and TRBJ2-7 for the parts outside the CDR3, the full variable domain is NAGVMQNPRHLVRRRGQEARLRCSPMKGHSHVYWYRQLPEEGLKFMVYLQKENIIDESGMPKERFSAEFPKEGPSILRIQQVVRGDSAAYFCASSPAKPGVFDYEQYFGPGTRLTVT.

This CDR3 reads CASSPLAGGAFYEQYF. As DNA, the CDR3 is TGTGCCAGCAGTCCACTAGCGGGAGGAGCCTTCTACGAGCAGTACTTC. V and J are TRBV28 and TRBJ2-7; 12 bases fit TRBD2. Germline lookup yields CDR1 MDHEN and CDR2 SYDVKM. The junction had 8 bases not matched to a gene; V was cut back by 5 bases and J by 3 bases. This CDR3 spans 16 amino acids.

V usage is TRBV15 and J usage is TRBJ1-5; D is perhaps TRBD1 (5 bases). The CDR3 is 15 amino acids. The V gene's germline CDR1 is LNHNV and CDR2 YYDKDF (reference sequence). Trimming shortened V by 1 base and J by 1 base, and 8 bases separated the two germline ends. The CDR3 loop is CATSRVKGSNQPQHF. The CDR3 DNA reads as TGTGCCACCAGCAGAGTGAAGGGGAGCAATCAGCCCCAGCATTTT.

V is TRBV4-3 and J is TRBJ2-3; 7 positions match TRBD2. This CDR3 spans 17 amino acids. Germline V gene lookup returns CDR1 LGHNA and CDR2 YSLEER. J was trimmed by 2 bases and V by 0 bases; bases with no gene match: 8. CDR3 coding DNA: TGCGCCAGCAGCCAAGAGGTGCCGGGGGGACCCACAGATACGCAGTATTTT. Its protein product is CASSQEVPGGPTDTQYF.

V is TRBV4-1 and J is TRBJ1-3; possibly TRBD1 for D (6 bases). The V end was cut by 1 base, the J end by 2 bases, with 12 bases between. Germline lookup yields CDR1 MGHRA and CDR2 YSYEKL. This CDR3 spans 16 amino acids. This CDR3 is CASSQGPGQTGNTIYF. The CDR3 coding sequence is TGCGCCAGCAGCCAAGGGCCCGGACAGACTGGAAACACCATATATTTT.

This sequence joins TRBV2 and TRBJ2-7; D gene unclear. This CDR3 has 14 amino acids. V lost 7 bases and J 0 bases, leaving 13 bases between the germline ends. The V gene's germline CDR1 is SNHLY and CDR2 FYNNEI. As DNA, the CDR3 is TGTGCCAGCACCGAGATAGGCGGCTCCTACGAGCAGTACTTC. Its protein product is CASTEIGGSYEQYF.

The rearrangement links TRBV7-9 to TRBJ1-1, with D perhaps matching TRBD1 (6 bases). The CDR3 sequence is 16 residues long. CDR1 SEHNR and CDR2 FQNEAQ come from the germline V gene (reference sequence). Deletions cut 5 bases from V and 3 bases from J, with 19 bases between. CDR3 DNA sequence: TGTGCCAGCAGCGTCCCCAGGGGAAGCGGCGACACTGAAGCTTTCTTT. Amino acids: CASSVPRGSGDTEAFF.

The chain combines TRBV6-2 or TRBV6-3 with TRBJ1-1, with 8 bases lining up with TRBD1. This CDR3 region has 17 residues. Germline V CDR1 and CDR2: MNHEY, SVGEGT. V lost 2 bases, J lost 0 bases, and 8 bases stayed unmatched. The CDR3 DNA follows: TGTGCCAGCAGTTACCGAGGACAGGGCGTTATGAACACTGAAGCTTTCTTT. Its protein product is CASSYRGQGVMNTEAFF.

This clone occurred once. The rearrangement uses TRBV9 and TRBJ1-5, with a weak D call TRBD1 (5 bases). Germline CDR1 is SGDLS and CDR2 is YYNGEE. The CDR3 covers 15 residues. With 0 bases removed from V and 5 bases from J, the gap between germline ends came to 12 bases. The CDR3 coding sequence is TGTGCCAGCAGCGTAGGACCAACACAGGATCAGCCCCAGCATTTT. Translated, it gives CASSVGPTQDQPQHF.

This sequence joins TRBV24-1 and TRBJ2-5; 9 bases align to TRBD1. Per germline, CDR1 KGHDR and CDR2 SFDVKD. The CDR3 is 15 amino acids. The V and J ends lost 2 bases and 5 bases, in that order; junction bases with no gene match: 5. CDR3 protein: CATSDSGQGSETQYF. CDR3 sequence (DNA): TGTGCCACCAGTGATTCAGGACAGGGGAGCGAGACCCAGTACTTC.

The chain combines TRBV15 with TRBJ1-2; no definite D call. V lost 5 bases, J lost 2 bases, and 9 bases lay in between. CDR3 length: 13 amino acids. Germline loops: CDR1 LNHNV, CDR2 YYDKDF (reference sequence). CDR3 loop: CATSPTGNYGYTF. The DNA for the CDR3 is TGTGCCACCAGCCCTACGGGGAACTATGGCTACACCTTC.

This clone was observed once. V and J are TRBV11-2 and TRBJ2-7; 7 nucleotides line up with TRBD2. CDR1 is SGHAT and CDR2 is FQNNGV in the germline V gene. The J segment lost 0 bases and the V segment lost 4 bases, leaving 15 bases of the junction unmatched. The CDR3 covers 18 residues. The CDR3 coding sequence is TGTGCCAGCAGCTCTATAAAGGGGTCTAGCGGCGCCTCCTACGAGCAGTACTTC. It encodes CASSSIKGSSGASYEQYF. Drawing the rest from reference TRBV11-2 and TRBJ2-7, the complete variable domain is EAGVAQSPRYKIIEKRQSVAFWCNPISGHATLYWYQQILGQGPKLLIQFQNNGVVDDSQLPKDRFSAERLKGVDSTLKIQPAKLEDSAVYLCASSSIKGSSGASYEQYFGPGTRLTVT.

Here the CDR3 DNA reads TGTGCCAGCAGCCAATCTAGCGGGAAAGAGACCCAGTACTTC. This translates into CASSQSSGKETQYF. The chain recombines TRBV3-1 (or the pseudogene TRBV3-2) with TRBJ2-5; TRBD2 matches at 9 bases. The V and J ends lost 2 bases and 3 bases, in that order; junction bases with no gene match: 1. Germline CDR1 reads LGHDT; CDR2 reads YNNKEL (reference sequence). The CDR3 contains 14 residues.